The source of this TCR beta chain is a study of cytomegalovirus exposure and HLA in healthy donors. Overall study context: Sequencing of about 179 million T cells in an earlier analysis found approximately 120 million unique TCR beta sequences. Falling in the Caucasian-associated ancestry cluster were approximately 84% of under 500 genotyped donors. Regarding the study as a whole: Later, an analysis showed that TCR beta chains associated with HLA were more clonally expanded than others that were equally common.

PCR employed 60 Vbeta and 13 Jbeta primers. Assay used: immunoSEQ multiplex PCR; TCRdb lists only in-frame clones, some missing. The table has around 130,000 clones, about 80% seen once. Of note for this clone: Its antigen is unknown.

In germline, CDR1 is MNHEY, CDR2 SVGAGI. Trimming shortened V by 2 bases and J by 6 bases, and 8 bases separated the two germline ends. This CDR3 has 12 residues. Sequencing was performed on PBMCs. The receptor comes from a girl aged 2 to 9 in good health and CMV-seronegative. V is TRBV6-5 and J is TRBJ2-7; a weak D match, TRBD1 (6 bases). CDR3: CASSYAGAEQYF. The CDR3 region has the DNA TGTGCCAGCAGTTACGCAGGGGCCGAGCAGTACTTC.